This TCR beta chain came from a study of tumor-infiltrating lymphocytes in localized non-small cell lung cancer. Germline lookup yields CDR1 SGHRS and CDR2 YFSETQ. The CDR3 runs to 13 residues. The ends were cut back, 7 bases at V and 1 base at J, with 11 bases in the middle. The protocol was immunoSEQ multiplex PCR, while the TCRdb copy is restricted to in-frame clones and leaves out a portion. The sample lists 20,000 to 25,000 clones, roughly three fifths seen once, with roughly 5% in the top ten. The V and J genes are TRBV5-1 and TRBJ1-2, with a tentative D call TRBD1 (5 bases). The sequence derives from a human donor with non-small cell lung cancer. The sequenced sample consisted of lung tumor tissue. DNA for the CDR3: TGCGCCAGCGCGGGGGATGGTAACTATGGCTACACCTTC. This gives the protein CASAGDGNYGYTF.